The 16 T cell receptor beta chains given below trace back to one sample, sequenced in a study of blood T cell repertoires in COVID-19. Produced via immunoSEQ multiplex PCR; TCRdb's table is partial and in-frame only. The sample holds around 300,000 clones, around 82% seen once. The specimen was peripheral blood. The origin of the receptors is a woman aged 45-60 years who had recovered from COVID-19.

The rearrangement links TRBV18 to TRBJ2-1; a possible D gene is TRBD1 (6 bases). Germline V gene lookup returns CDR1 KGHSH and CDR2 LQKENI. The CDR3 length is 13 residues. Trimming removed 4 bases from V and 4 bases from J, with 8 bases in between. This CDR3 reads CASSQDRYNEQFF. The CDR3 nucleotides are TGTGCCAGCTCACAGGACAGATACAATGAGCAGTTCTTC. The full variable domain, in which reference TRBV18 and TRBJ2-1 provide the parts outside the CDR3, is NAGVMQNPRHLVRRRGQEARLRCSPMKGHSHVYWYRQLPEEGLKFMVYLQKENIIDESGMPKERFSAEFPKEGPSILRIQQVVRGDSAAYFCASSQDRYNEQFFGPGTRLTVL.

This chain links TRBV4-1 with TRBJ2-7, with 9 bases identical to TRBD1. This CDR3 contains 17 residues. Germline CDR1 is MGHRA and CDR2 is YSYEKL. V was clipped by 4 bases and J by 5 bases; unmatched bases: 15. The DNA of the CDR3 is TGCGCCAGCAGCCCCACTACAGGGGGCGTTTGGGGAGACGAGCAGTACTTC. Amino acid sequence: CASSPTTGGVWGDEQYF.

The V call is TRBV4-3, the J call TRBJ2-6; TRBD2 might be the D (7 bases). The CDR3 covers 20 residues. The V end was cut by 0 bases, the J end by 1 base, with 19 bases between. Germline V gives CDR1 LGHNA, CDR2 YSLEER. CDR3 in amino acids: CASSQDTGGPGSSGANVLTF. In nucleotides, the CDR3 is TGCGCCAGCAGCCAAGATACGGGGGGCCCGGGCTCGTCTGGGGCCAACGTCCTGACTTTC.

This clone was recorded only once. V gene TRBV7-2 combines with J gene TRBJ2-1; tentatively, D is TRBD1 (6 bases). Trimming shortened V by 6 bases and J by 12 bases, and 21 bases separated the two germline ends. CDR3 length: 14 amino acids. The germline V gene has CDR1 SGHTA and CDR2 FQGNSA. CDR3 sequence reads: CASRPIRTDGVQFF. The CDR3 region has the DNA TGTGCCAGCAGGCCCATCCGGACAGATGGGGTGCAGTTCTTC.

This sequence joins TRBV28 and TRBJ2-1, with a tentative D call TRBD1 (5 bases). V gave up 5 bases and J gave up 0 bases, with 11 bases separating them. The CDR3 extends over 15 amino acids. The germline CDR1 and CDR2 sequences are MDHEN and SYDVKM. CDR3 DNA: TGTGCCAGCAGTCAGACAGCAAGCTCCTACAATGAGCAGTTCTTC. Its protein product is CASSQTASSYNEQFF. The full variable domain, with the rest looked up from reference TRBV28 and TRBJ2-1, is DVKVTQSSRYLVKRTGEKVFLECVQDMDHENMFWYRQDPGLGLRLIYFSYDVKMKEKGDIPEGYSVSREKKERFSLILESASTNQTSMYLCASSQTASSYNEQFFGPGTRLTVL.

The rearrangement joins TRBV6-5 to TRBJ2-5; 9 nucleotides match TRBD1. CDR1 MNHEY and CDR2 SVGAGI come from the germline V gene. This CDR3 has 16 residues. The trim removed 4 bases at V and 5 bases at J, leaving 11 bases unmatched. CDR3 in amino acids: CASSFHAGTGYETQYF. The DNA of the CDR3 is TGTGCCAGCAGTTTTCACGCCGGGACAGGGTATGAGACCCAGTACTTC.

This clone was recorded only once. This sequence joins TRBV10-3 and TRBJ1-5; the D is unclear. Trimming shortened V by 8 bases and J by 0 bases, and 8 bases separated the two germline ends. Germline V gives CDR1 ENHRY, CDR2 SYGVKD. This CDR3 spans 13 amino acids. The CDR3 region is CAISADSNQPQHF. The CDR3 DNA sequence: TGTGCCATCTCGGCGGATAGCAATCAGCCCCAGCATTTT.

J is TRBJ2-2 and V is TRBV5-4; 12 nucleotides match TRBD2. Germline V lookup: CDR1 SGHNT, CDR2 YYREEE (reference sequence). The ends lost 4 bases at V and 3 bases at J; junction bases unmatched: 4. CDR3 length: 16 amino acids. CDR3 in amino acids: CASSPRLAGDTGELFF. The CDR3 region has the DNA TGTGCCAGCAGCCCGAGACTAGCGGGAGACACCGGGGAGCTGTTTTTT.

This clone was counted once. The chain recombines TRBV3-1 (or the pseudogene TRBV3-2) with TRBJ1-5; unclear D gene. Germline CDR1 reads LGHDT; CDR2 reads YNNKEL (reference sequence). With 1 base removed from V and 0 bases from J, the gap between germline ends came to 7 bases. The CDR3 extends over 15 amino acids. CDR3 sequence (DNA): TGTGCCAGCAGCCAAGGCGGGTTTAGCAATCAGCCCCAGCATTTT. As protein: CASSQGGFSNQPQHF.

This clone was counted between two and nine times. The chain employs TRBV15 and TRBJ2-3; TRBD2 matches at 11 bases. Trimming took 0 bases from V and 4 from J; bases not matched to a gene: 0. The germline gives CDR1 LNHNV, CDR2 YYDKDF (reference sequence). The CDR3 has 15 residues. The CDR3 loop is CATSRDSGGADTQYF. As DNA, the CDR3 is TGTGCCACCAGCAGAGATAGCGGGGGGGCAGATACGCAGTATTTT.

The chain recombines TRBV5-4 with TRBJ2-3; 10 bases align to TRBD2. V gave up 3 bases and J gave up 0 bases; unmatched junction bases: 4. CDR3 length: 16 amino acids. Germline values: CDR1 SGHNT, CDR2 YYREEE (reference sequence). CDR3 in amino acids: CASSYKLAGSTDTQYF. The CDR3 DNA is TGTGCCAGCAGCTACAAACTAGCGGGGAGCACAGATACGCAGTATTTT. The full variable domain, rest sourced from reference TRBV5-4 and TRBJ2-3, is ETGVTQSPTHLIKTRGQQVTLRCSSQSGHNTVSWYQQALGQGPQFIFQYYREEENGRGNFPPRFSGLQFPNYSSELNVNALELDDSALYLCASSYKLAGSTDTQYFGPGTRLTVL.

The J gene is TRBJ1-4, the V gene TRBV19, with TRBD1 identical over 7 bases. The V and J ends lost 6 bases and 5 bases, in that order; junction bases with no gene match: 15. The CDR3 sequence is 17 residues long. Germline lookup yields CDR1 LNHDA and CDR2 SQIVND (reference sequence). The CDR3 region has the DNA TGTGCCAGTAGGGCCGGGACAGCGGACGACTTAAATGAAAAACTGTTTTTT. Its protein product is CASRAGTADDLNEKLFF.

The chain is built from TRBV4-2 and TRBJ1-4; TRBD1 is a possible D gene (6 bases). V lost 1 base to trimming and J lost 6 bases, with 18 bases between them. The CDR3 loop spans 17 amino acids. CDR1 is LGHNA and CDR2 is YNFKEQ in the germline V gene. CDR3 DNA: TGTGCCAGCAGCCAAGGAGTTGAGGCAGGGGTTGATGAAAAACTGTTTTTT. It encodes CASSQGVEAGVDEKLFF.

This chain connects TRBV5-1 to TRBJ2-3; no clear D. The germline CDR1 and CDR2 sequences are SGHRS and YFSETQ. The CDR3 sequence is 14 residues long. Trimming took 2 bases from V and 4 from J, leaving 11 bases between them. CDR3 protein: CASSFLVWSDTQYF. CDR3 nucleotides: TGCGCCAGCAGCTTCCTAGTTTGGTCAGATACGCAGTATTTT. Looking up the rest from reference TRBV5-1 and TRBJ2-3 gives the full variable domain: KAGVTQTPRYLIKTRGQQVTLSCSPISGHRSVSWYQQTPGQGLQFLFEYFSETQRNKGNFPGRFSGRQFSNSRSEMNVSTLELGDSALYLCASSFLVWSDTQYFGPGTRLTVL.

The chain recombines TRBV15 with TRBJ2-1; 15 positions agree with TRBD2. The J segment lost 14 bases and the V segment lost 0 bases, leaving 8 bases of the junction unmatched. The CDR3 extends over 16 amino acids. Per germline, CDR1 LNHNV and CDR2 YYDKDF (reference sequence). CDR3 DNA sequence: TGTGCCACCAGCAGAGATCTCGGGACTAGCGGGGGGAGAGAGTTCTTC. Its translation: CATSRDLGTSGGREFF.

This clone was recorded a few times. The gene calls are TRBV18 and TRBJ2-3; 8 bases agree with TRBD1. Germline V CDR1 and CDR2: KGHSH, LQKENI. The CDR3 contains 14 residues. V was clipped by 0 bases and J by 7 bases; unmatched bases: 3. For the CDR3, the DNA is TGTGCCAGCTCACCACCCACAGGGGGGAATACGCAGTATTTT. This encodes CASSPPTGGNTQYF.